This TCR beta chain was profiled in a study of shared clonotypes between healthy human individuals. The naive CD8 population came from CD45RO-negative cells selected for CCR7, without terminally differentiated effector memory CD45RA+ cells. The assay was immunoSEQ multiplex PCR, and TCRdb's table has in-frame clones only and misses some. In the table there are 550,000 to 650,000 clones, about 96% of which are singletons. Sequencing used naive CD8+ T cells sorted from blood. The receptor's source is a woman in her twenties or thirties in good health.

In DNA, the CDR3 is TGTGCCAGCAGCTTAGGGGCAGGGTTAATTGATGGCTACACCTTC. Protein: CASSLGAGLIDGYTF. The V gene is TRBV7-9, the J gene TRBJ1-2; the D gene is possibly TRBD1 (5 bases). The ends were cut back, 1 base at V and 6 bases at J, with 15 bases in the middle. CDR1 SEHNR and CDR2 FQNEAQ come from the germline V gene (reference sequence). This CDR3 comprises 15 residues.